A single sample is the source of the 15 T cell receptor beta chains below, sequenced in a study of T cells in Graves' hyperthyroidism and ophthalmopathy. Authors of the study amplified TCR beta CDR3 regions from RNA transcripts. A set of HTBI primers served as the primers for a first-round RT-PCR of the TCR CDR3. Using its own MiXCR run on the multiplex PCR reads, TCRdb lists one record per CDR3 protein. The sample lists more than 350,000 distinct CDR3 sequences; roughly 14% were seen once. Material: blood. The source is a woman younger than 45 with Graves' ophthalmopathy.

The chain links TRBV30 to TRBJ2-7; TRBD1 matches 7 bases. Germline CDR1 is GTSNPN and CDR2 is SVGIG (reference sequence). J gave up 6 bases and V 7 bases, and 15 bases lay outside the gene matches. The CDR3 is 14 amino acids. The CDR3 nucleotides read TGTGCCTTGAATACAGGGACAGTACTACTCGAGCAGTACTTC. Amino acids: CALNTGTVLLEQYF.

This clonotype was counted at least ten times. The chain combines TRBV20-1 with TRBJ2-4; D perhaps matches TRBD1 (5 bases). Germline CDR1 reads DFQATT; CDR2 reads SNEGSKA (reference sequence). Trimming shortened V by 1 base and J by 6 bases, and 10 bases separated the two germline ends. This CDR3 is 13 amino acids long. The DNA of the CDR3 is TGCAGTGCTAGAGTAGTAGGGGTAAACATTCAGTACTTC. Protein: CSARVVGVNIQYF.

This clonotype was detected ten times or more. The gene calls are TRBV7-9 and TRBJ2-7, with 10 bases lining up with TRBD2. The CDR3 runs to 17 residues. V lost 5 bases to trimming and J lost 3 bases; unmatched junction nucleotides: 13. Germline values: CDR1 SEHNR, CDR2 FQNEAQ (reference sequence). CDR3 sequence reads: CASSPPQLAGRYYEQYF. In DNA, the CDR3 is TGTGCCAGCAGCCCCCCACAACTAGCGGGGAGGTACTACGAGCAGTACTTC.

The chain employs TRBV19 and TRBJ2-6, with D maybe TRBD1 (5 bases). The germline V and J ends were trimmed by 9 bases and 0 bases, with 27 bases remaining between them. Germline CDR1 and CDR2: LNHDA and SQIVND (reference sequence). The CDR3 has 20 residues. The CDR3 DNA is TGTGCCAGGACCCCAAATCAGGGTTTATTGACCGGCTCTGGGGCCAACGTCCTGACTTTC. This sequence encodes CARTPNQGLLTGSGANVLTF.

This clonotype has a count of ten or more. The V and J genes are TRBV27 and TRBJ1-2; 9 positions agree with TRBD1. This CDR3 is 14 amino acids long. V lost 4 bases to trimming and J lost 6 bases; unmatched junction nucleotides: 6. CDR1 and CDR2 from the germline V gene are MNHEY and SMNVEV (reference sequence). The CDR3 DNA is TGTGCCAGCAGTTCATCCGGGACAGGGAATGGCTACACCTTC. Its protein is CASSSSGTGNGYTF.

This clonotype was recorded many times. The chain uses TRBV20-1 and TRBJ1-5; 10 bases are shared with TRBD1. The germline V gene has CDR1 DFQATT and CDR2 SNEGSKA (reference sequence). V dropped 5 bases and J dropped 4; count of bases not matched to a gene: 17. The CDR3 runs 18 residues. CDR3 coding DNA: TGCAGTGCTCCTGGCCCCCCGGACAGGGGGTGGTGGAATCAGCCCCAGCATTTT. Amino acids: CSAPGPPDRGWWNQPQHF.

In regard to this clonotype: This may be a read error: a much more frequent sequence differs by one nucleotide. The conserved phenylalanine or tryptophan normally closing the CDR3 is absent here, so this likely arose from a read error. This CDR3 is CASSYRGRNYGYTS. The CDR3 DNA follows: TGTGCCAGCAGTTACCGAGGACGGAACTATGGCTACACCTCC. The genes are TRBV6-5 and TRBJ1-2; D unresolved. V gave up 2 bases and J gave up 2 bases, with 9 bases separating them. The CDR3 consists of 14 residues. CDR1 and CDR2 from the germline V gene are MNHEY and SVGAGI.

The J gene is TRBJ2-1, the V gene TRBV29-1; 11 bases match TRBD2. V lost 5 bases, J lost 7 bases, and 10 bases stayed unmatched. Germline CDR1 reads SQVTM; CDR2 reads ANQGSEA. The CDR3 is 15 residues long. CDR3 sequence (DNA): TGCAGCGTTCGCCACAGACCTAGCGGGGGGAATGAGCAGTTCTTC. Its translation is CSVRHRPSGGNEQFF.

This clonotype was picked up a small number of times. CDR3 sequence (DNA): TGCAGTGCTATTGGGGGTCAGACGTCACCCCTCCACTTT. Translation: CSAIGGQTSPLHF. This chain connects TRBV20-1 to TRBJ1-6; D possibly corresponds to TRBD1 (5 bases). Trimming took off 4 bases at V and 10 bases at J, with 14 bases between the two ends. This CDR3 is built from 13 residues. Germline V lookup: CDR1 DFQATT, CDR2 SNEGSKA (reference sequence).

This clonotype was seen a few times. The chain's CDR3 is CASSVYRGSTEAFF. The CDR3 bases are TGTGCCAGCAGTGTTTATCGGGGGAGCACTGAAGCTTTCTTT. V and J are TRBV2 and TRBJ1-1; D is possibly TRBD1 (5 bases). The V and J ends lost 4 bases and 4 bases respectively, with 13 bases between them. Per germline, CDR1 SNHLY and CDR2 FYNNEI. The CDR3 covers 14 residues.

At least ten counts were recorded for this clonotype. The J gene is TRBJ2-7, the V gene TRBV27, with TRBD2 matching 9 bases. The CDR3 length is 14 residues. Trimming at V came to 5 bases and at J to 7 bases, leaving 9 bases not matched to a gene. Germline values: CDR1 MNHEY, CDR2 SMNVEV (reference sequence). CDR3 nucleotides: TGTGCCAGCAGTGACCGCGGGGGGGGTTGGGAGCAGTACTTC. Translated: CASSDRGGGWEQYF.

In its sample, this clonotype was seen many times. The gene calls are TRBV24-1 and TRBJ1-5, with unresolved D. Germline CDR1 KGHDR, CDR2 SFDVKD. Trimming took 1 base from V and 0 from J, leaving 12 bases between them. The CDR3 has 17 residues. The CDR3 DNA sequence: TGTGCCACCAGTGATTTATCCCTAACAGCTAGCAATCAGCCCCAGCATTTT. Amino acid sequence: CATSDLSLTASNQPQHF.

The table lists this clonotype with many counts. The chain employs TRBV12-3 or TRBV12-4 and TRBJ2-7; D gene unclear. Trimming cost V 3 bases and J 2 bases, with 11 bases left between them. This CDR3 is built from 14 residues. The CDR3 DNA follows: TGTGCCAGCAGTTTCACTCCGGGCCCCTACGAGCAGTACTTC. It translates to CASSFTPGPYEQYF.

The CDR3 reads CASSLYQDAGREQYF. Written as DNA, the CDR3 is TGTGCCAGCAGCTTATACCAGGACGCGGGGAGGGAGCAGTACTTC. The chain has TRBV7-9 and TRBJ2-7, with a tentative D call TRBD2 (6 bases). Trimming removed 2 bases from V and 7 bases from J, with 18 bases in between. Germline CDR1 is SEHNR and CDR2 is FQNEAQ (reference sequence). The CDR3 is made up of 15 amino acids.

This clonotype was detected ten times or more. The rearrangement uses TRBV7-2 and TRBJ2-3, with D unclear. Trimming took off 5 bases at V and 0 bases at J, with 9 bases between the two ends. The CDR3 is made up of 14 amino acids. Germline assignment: CDR1 SGHTA and CDR2 FQGNSA. The CDR3 region is CASSTQHSTDTQYF. CDR3 nucleotides: TGTGCCAGCAGCACACAGCATAGCACAGATACGCAGTATTTT.